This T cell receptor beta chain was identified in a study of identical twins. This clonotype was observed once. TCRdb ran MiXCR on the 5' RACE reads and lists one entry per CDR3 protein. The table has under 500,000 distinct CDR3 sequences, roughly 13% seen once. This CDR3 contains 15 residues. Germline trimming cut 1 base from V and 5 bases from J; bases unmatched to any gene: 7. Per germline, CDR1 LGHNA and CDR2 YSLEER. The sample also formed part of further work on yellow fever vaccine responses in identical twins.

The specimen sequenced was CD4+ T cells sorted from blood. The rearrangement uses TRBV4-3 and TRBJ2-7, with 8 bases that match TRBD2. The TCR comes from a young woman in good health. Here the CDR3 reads CASSQGSGSGHEQYF. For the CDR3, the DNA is TGCGCCAGCAGCCAAGGGAGCGGGAGTGGCCACGAGCAGTACTTC.